Shown below are 10 T cell receptor beta chains from a single sample sequenced in a study of blood T cell repertoires in COVID-19. Some clones are missing from TCRdb's copy, which holds only in-frame ones; the method was immunoSEQ multiplex PCR. The table lists 220,000 or so clones, approximately 85% of them singletons. The material sequenced was peripheral blood. Every receptor here comes from a woman at least 80 years old with COVID-19, enrolled during active disease.

CDR3 residues: CSVEHGSRDTQYF. DNA for the CDR3: TGCAGCGTTGAACATGGATCGCGGGATACGCAGTATTTT. The rearrangement joins TRBV29-1 to TRBJ2-3; D is uncertain. Trimming left V 2 bases short and J 6 bases short, with 12 bases between. CDR3 length equals 13 residues. The germline V gene encodes CDR1 SQVTM and CDR2 ANQGSEA.

The chain joins TRBV29-1 to TRBJ2-7; D might be TRBD2 (6 bases). The V gene lost 6 bases and the J gene lost 0 bases, with 9 bases spanning the gap. The CDR3 length is 12 residues. Germline loops: CDR1 SQVTM, CDR2 ANQGSEA. The chain's CDR3 is CSVAGSSYEQYF. DNA of the CDR3: TGCAGCGTCGCCGGGAGCTCCTACGAGCAGTACTTC.

The gene calls are TRBV21-1 and TRBJ1-1; the D call in the table, TRBD1, was not verified against the DNA. TRBV21-1 is a listed pseudogene. CDR3 length: 15 amino acids. The CDR3 nucleotides are TGTGCCAGCAGCTGGGACGAGGGGGCTCGGACTGAAGCTTTCTTT. It codes for CASSWDEGARTEAFF.

The chain links TRBV28 to TRBJ1-2; TRBD1 is a possible D gene (6 bases). V lost 5 bases and J 4 bases, leaving 11 bases between the germline ends. This CDR3 is built from 13 residues. Germline assignment: CDR1 MDHEN and CDR2 SYDVKM. CDR3 in amino acids: CASSRTGRYGYTF. CDR3 nucleotide sequence: TGTGCCAGCAGTAGAACAGGGCGCTATGGCTACACCTTC.

The CDR3 loop is CASSYSPEVGYNEQFF. The DNA for the CDR3 is TGTGCCAGCAGTTACTCCCCGGAGGTAGGCTACAATGAGCAGTTCTTC. The chain has TRBV6-6 and TRBJ2-1; a possible D gene is TRBD2 (5 bases). Between the trimmed V and J ends, which lost 0 bases and 3 bases, there was a span of 12 bases. CDR1 and CDR2 (germline): MNHNY, SVGAGI (reference sequence). This CDR3 spans 16 amino acids.

The chain employs TRBV11-2 and TRBJ1-1; weak D call: TRBD1 (6 bases). Trimming removed 7 bases from V and 1 base from J, with 10 bases in between. Germline CDR1 reads SGHAT; CDR2 reads FQNNGV. CDR3 length: 13 residues. CDR3 sequence (DNA): TGTGCCAGCAAGATCAGGGGGAACACTGAAGCTTTCTTT. Amino acid sequence: CASKIRGNTEAFF.

The sample holds a few counts of this clone. The chain links TRBV5-1 to TRBJ2-2, with D unclear. This CDR3 spans 13 amino acids. Germline V gene data show CDR1 as SGHRS and CDR2 as YFSETQ. The V end was cut by 4 bases, the J end by 6 bases, with 10 bases between. The CDR3 sequence: CASSVWSAGELFF. DNA of the CDR3: TGCGCCAGCAGCGTCTGGAGTGCCGGGGAGCTGTTTTTT.

This chain links TRBV4-2 with TRBJ2-2; D gene unclear. The V end lost 1 base, the J end lost 7 bases, and 4 bases lay between the germline ends. The CDR3 contains 12 residues. Germline CDR1 is LGHNA and CDR2 is YNFKEQ. The CDR3 DNA sequence: TGTGCCAGCAGCCAAGTCCGCGGGGAGCTGTTTTTT. Translated: CASSQVRGELFF.

This sequence joins TRBV7-3 and TRBJ2-1; 7 nucleotides line up with TRBD2. The CDR3 runs 13 residues. V dropped 2 bases and J dropped 15; count of bases not matched to a gene: 10. The germline gives CDR1 SGHTA, CDR2 FQGTGA. In DNA form, the CDR3 reads TGTGCCAGCAGCTTAGACGCGGGAGTGGGACGGTTCTTC. Its protein is CASSLDAGVGRFF.

J is TRBJ1-1 and V is TRBV18; D unclear. V lost 6 bases and J 1 base, leaving 6 bases between the germline ends. The length of the CDR3 is 12 residues. The germline CDR1 and CDR2 sequences are KGHSH and LQKENI. DNA for the CDR3: TGTGCCAGCTCCCTTTCGAACACTGAAGCTTTCTTT. It yields the protein CASSLSNTEAFF.